The rows below give T cell receptor beta chains drawn from one sample of a study of blood T cells in healthy people across ages. TCRdb called the 5' RACE reads again in MiXCR, with one record for every CDR3 protein. The sample has some 1.8 million distinct CDR3 sequences; about 39% are singletons. The sequencing input was blood. The receptor set was obtained from a human donor in good health. Each CDR3 is given with its conserved first and last residue. The D gene is left open where the match is weak. Size is omitted from some rows. Given values are once, few, many or a class for expanded clones.

d_gene: TRBD1; abundance: NA; j_gene: TRBJ2-5; v_gene: TRBV25-1; CDR3nt: TGTGCCAGCAGTGAATATGGGACAGGGAGAGAGACCCAGTACTTC; CDR3aa: CASSEYGTGRETQYF
d_gene: NA; abundance: many; j_gene: TRBJ1-4; v_gene: TRBV15; CDR3nt: TGTGCCACCAGCAGAGGGGAGCAGGGGAATGAAAAACTGTTTTTT; CDR3aa: CATSRGEQGNEKLFF
d_gene: TRBD1; abundance: NA; j_gene: TRBJ2-1; v_gene: TRBV6-5; CDR3nt: TGTGCCAGCAGTTACTCGGGGACAGGGGGGACCAATGAGCAGTTCTTC; CDR3aa: CASSYSGTGGTNEQFF
d_gene: NA; abundance: NA; j_gene: TRBJ2-5; v_gene: TRBV14; CDR3nt: TGTGCCAGCAGCCAAGATCCACATCAAGAGACCCAGTACTTC; CDR3aa: CASSQDPHQETQYF
d_gene: NA; abundance: NA; j_gene: TRBJ1-6; v_gene: TRBV5-1; CDR3nt: TGCGCCAGCAGCGAACAGGGTGCCTATAATTCACCCCTCCACTTT; CDR3aa: CASSEQGAYNSPLHF
d_gene: NA; abundance: NA; j_gene: TRBJ2-1; v_gene: TRBV4-3; CDR3nt: TGCGCCAGCAGCCAAGCAAGGACGGGGATAGTTGAGCAGTTCTTC; CDR3aa: CASSQARTGIVEQFF
d_gene: TRBD1; abundance: NA; j_gene: TRBJ2-7; v_gene: TRBV11-2; CDR3nt: TGTGCCAGCAGCTTCGGACAGGGTGGTTTTGGTTACGAGCAGTACTTC; CDR3aa: CASSFGQGGFGYEQYF
d_gene: NA; abundance: few; j_gene: TRBJ1-2; v_gene: TRBV5-1; CDR3nt: TGCGCCAGCAGCTTGGAGGCCAGCTCTAACTATGGCTACACCTTC; CDR3aa: CASSLEASSNYGYTF
d_gene: NA; abundance: few; j_gene: TRBJ1-2; v_gene: TRBV11-1; CDR3nt: TGTGCCAGCAGCCCTCCATGGGCAGGGAACTATGGCTACACCTTC; CDR3aa: CASSPPWAGNYGYTF
d_gene: NA; abundance: NA; j_gene: TRBJ1-1; v_gene: TRBV20-1; CDR3nt: TGCAGTGCTAGAGATCGGGCAGCCTCGGAGGTAGCTTTCTTT; CDR3aa: CSARDRAASEVAFF
d_gene: NA; abundance: NA; j_gene: TRBJ1-4; v_gene: TRBV28; CDR3nt: TGTGCCAGCAGCCCACCCGGAGCGTATGAAAAACTGTTTTTT; CDR3aa: CASSPPGAYEKLFF
d_gene: TRBD1; abundance: NA; j_gene: TRBJ2-5; v_gene: TRBV25-1; CDR3nt: TGTGCCAGCAGTGAATATGGGACAGGGAATATTGAAGAGACCCAGTACTTC; CDR3aa: CASSEYGTGNIEETQYF
d_gene: TRBD1; abundance: NA; j_gene: TRBJ1-1; v_gene: TRBV15; CDR3nt: TGTGCCACCGGCACCCATACAGGGGTAGGGAACACTGAAGCTTTCTTT; CDR3aa: CATGTHTGVGNTEAFF
d_gene: TRBD1; abundance: NA; j_gene: TRBJ2-7; v_gene: TRBV12-3/TRBV12-4; CDR3nt: TGTGCCAGCAGTTCAGACAGGGTGTCGCAGTACTTC; CDR3aa: CASSSDRVSQYF
d_gene: TRBD2; abundance: few; j_gene: TRBJ2-7; v_gene: TRBV20-1; CDR3nt: TGCAGTGCTAGAGTGGAGGGACTAGCGGCCGAGCAGTACTTC; CDR3aa: CSARVEGLAAEQYF
d_gene: NA; abundance: NA; j_gene: TRBJ2-2; v_gene: TRBV7-2; CDR3nt: TGTGCCAGCAGCTTATCGTTTGCAGGGGCGAACACCGGGGAGCTGTTTTTT; CDR3aa: CASSLSFAGANTGELFF
d_gene: NA; abundance: NA; j_gene: TRBJ1-1; v_gene: TRBV7-6; CDR3nt: TGTGCCAGCAGACAGGACAGATCAAACACTGAAGCTTTCTTT; CDR3aa: CASRQDRSNTEAFF
d_gene: NA; abundance: NA; j_gene: TRBJ2-1; v_gene: TRBV29-1; CDR3nt: TGCAGCGTTGAAGATCGAGGACTAGTGGGGGGGCTATGGGAGCAGTTCTTC; CDR3aa: CSVEDRGLVGGLWEQFF
d_gene: NA; abundance: NA; j_gene: TRBJ2-1; v_gene: TRBV11-3; CDR3nt: TGTGCCAGCAGCTTAGGAGGGGGTGGGCCCTCCTACAATGAGCAGTTCTTC; CDR3aa: CASSLGGGGPSYNEQFF
d_gene: NA; abundance: few; j_gene: TRBJ2-1; v_gene: TRBV6-6; CDR3nt: TGTGCCAGCAGTTCACATCTCGGGACTCCTTTAAATGAGCAGTTCTTC; CDR3aa: CASSSHLGTPLNEQFF
d_gene: NA; abundance: NA; j_gene: TRBJ2-2; v_gene: TRBV6-4; CDR3nt: TGTGCCAGCAGTATCACAGCCGGGGAGCTGTTTTTT; CDR3aa: CASSITAGELFF
d_gene: TRBD1; abundance: few; j_gene: TRBJ1-2; v_gene: TRBV29-1; CDR3nt: TGCAGCGTTGTAGGACAGGGGGAAGTTGGGGGCTACACCTTC; CDR3aa: CSVVGQGEVGGYTF
d_gene: TRBD1; abundance: NA; j_gene: TRBJ2-3; v_gene: TRBV7-9; CDR3nt: TGTGCCAGCAGCTTGTTTGGGACAGGGCGCACAGATACGCAGTATTTT; CDR3aa: CASSLFGTGRTDTQYF
d_gene: TRBD2; abundance: NA; j_gene: TRBJ2-3; v_gene: TRBV3-1; CDR3nt: TGTGCCAGCAGCCTCCGGGAGGCCCCAGGATGGACAGATACGCAGTATTTT; CDR3aa: CASSLREAPGWTDTQYF
d_gene: NA; abundance: NA; j_gene: TRBJ2-5; v_gene: TRBV29-1; CDR3nt: TGCAGCGTTGGGCGAGACCCCCAAGAGACCCAGTACTTC; CDR3aa: CSVGRDPQETQYF
d_gene: NA; abundance: few; j_gene: TRBJ2-5; v_gene: TRBV7-8; CDR3nt: TGTGCCAGCAGCTTAACCTGGCAGCTTATCCAAGAGACCCAGTACTTC; CDR3aa: CASSLTWQLIQETQYF
d_gene: NA; abundance: NA; j_gene: TRBJ2-1; v_gene: TRBV7-9; CDR3nt: TGTGCCAGCATCACTGGAAACTACAATGAGCAGTTCTTC; CDR3aa: CASITGNYNEQFF
d_gene: NA; abundance: NA; j_gene: TRBJ1-1; v_gene: TRBV7-9; CDR3nt: TGTGCCAGCAGCTTTGGGGCAGCTGAAGCTTTCTTT; CDR3aa: CASSFGAAEAFF
d_gene: NA; abundance: NA; j_gene: TRBJ2-3; v_gene: TRBV6-6; CDR3nt: TGTGCCAGCAGTTATTTGCACGGGGGGCCCACAGATACGCAGTATTTT; CDR3aa: CASSYLHGGPTDTQYF
d_gene: NA; abundance: NA; j_gene: TRBJ1-2; v_gene: TRBV12-3/TRBV12-4; CDR3nt: TGTGCCAGCCCGGGCGGGGATGGCTACACCTTC; CDR3aa: CASPGGDGYTF
d_gene: TRBD1; abundance: many; j_gene: TRBJ1-2; v_gene: TRBV7-8; CDR3nt: TGTGCCAGCAGCGTGGGACAGCTCTATGGCTACACCTTC; CDR3aa: CASSVGQLYGYTF
d_gene: NA; abundance: few; j_gene: TRBJ2-1; v_gene: TRBV6-2/TRBV6-3; CDR3nt: TGTGCCAGCAAGAATATGCGGTCCTACAATGAGCAGTTCTTC; CDR3aa: CASKNMRSYNEQFF
d_gene: TRBD1; abundance: NA; j_gene: TRBJ2-5; v_gene: TRBV4-3; CDR3nt: TGCGCCAGCAGCCAAGAACAGGGGTTCGAGACCCAGTACTTC; CDR3aa: CASSQEQGFETQYF
d_gene: NA; abundance: NA; j_gene: TRBJ1-2; v_gene: TRBV6-1; CDR3nt: TGTGCCAGCAGTGAAAATAACAGCTATGGCTACACCTTC; CDR3aa: CASSENNSYGYTF
d_gene: TRBD1; abundance: few; j_gene: TRBJ1-6; v_gene: TRBV28; CDR3nt: TGTGCCAGCAGCCACGGGACAGTCAATAATTCACCCCTCCACTTT; CDR3aa: CASSHGTVNNSPLHF
d_gene: NA; abundance: NA; j_gene: TRBJ2-5; v_gene: TRBV7-3; CDR3nt: TGTGCCAGCAGCGGGTCGGCTTCAGAGACCCAGTACTTC; CDR3aa: CASSGSASETQYF
d_gene: TRBD2; abundance: few; j_gene: TRBJ2-7; v_gene: TRBV28; CDR3nt: TGTGCCAGTACTAGCGGGGTGGAATACGAGCAGTACTTC; CDR3aa: CASTSGVEYEQYF
d_gene: NA; abundance: NA; j_gene: TRBJ2-3; v_gene: TRBV20-1; CDR3nt: TGCAGTGCTAGTGTCCTAAATACAGATACGCAGTATTTT; CDR3aa: CSASVLNTDTQYF
d_gene: NA; abundance: NA; j_gene: TRBJ2-7; v_gene: TRBV29-1; CDR3nt: TGCAGCGTGGGGGGACAGCCACTACCCTACGAGCAGTACTTC; CDR3aa: CSVGGQPLPYEQYF
d_gene: TRBD1; abundance: NA; j_gene: TRBJ1-2; v_gene: TRBV20-1; CDR3nt: TGCAGTGCTGATAGACAGGGGGGCGGCTACACCTTC; CDR3aa: CSADRQGGGYTF
d_gene: TRBD2; abundance: many; j_gene: TRBJ2-5; v_gene: TRBV5-1; CDR3nt: TGCGCCAGCAGCTTACCCAGCGGGGGATCCCAAGAGACCCAGTACTTC; CDR3aa: CASSLPSGGSQETQYF
d_gene: NA; abundance: NA; j_gene: TRBJ2-3; v_gene: TRBV14; CDR3nt: TGTGCCAGCAGCCAAGAGGGAGATTCCAATACGCAGTATTTT; CDR3aa: CASSQEGDSNTQYF
d_gene: NA; abundance: NA; j_gene: TRBJ2-5; v_gene: TRBV4-1; CDR3nt: TGCGCCAGCAGCCAAGGACAGGGAAGTATGGTACGGGAGCAGTACTTC; CDR3aa: CASSQGQGSMVREQYF
d_gene: NA; abundance: NA; j_gene: TRBJ1-1; v_gene: TRBV2; CDR3nt: TGTGCCAGCCGCGTAATGTGGGCTGACACTGAAGCTTTCTTT; CDR3aa: CASRVMWADTEAFF
d_gene: NA; abundance: few; j_gene: TRBJ2-2; v_gene: TRBV9; CDR3nt: TGTGCCAGCAGCGGGCACAGGGTGCGGGCCGGGGAGCTGTTTTTT; CDR3aa: CASSGHRVRAGELFF
d_gene: NA; abundance: NA; j_gene: TRBJ2-7; v_gene: TRBV7-2; CDR3nt: TGTGCCAGCAGACGGGACCCAAGCTCCTACGAGCAGTACTTC; CDR3aa: CASRRDPSSYEQYF
d_gene: NA; abundance: NA; j_gene: TRBJ1-1; v_gene: TRBV12-3/TRBV12-4; CDR3nt: TGTGCCAGCACCCCAATTGGATACACTGAAGCTTTCTTT; CDR3aa: CASTPIGYTEAFF
d_gene: NA; abundance: NA; j_gene: TRBJ2-7; v_gene: TRBV12-3/TRBV12-4; CDR3nt: TGTGCCAGCAGTTTTTCATACACCTACGAGCAGTACTTC; CDR3aa: CASSFSYTYEQYF
d_gene: NA; abundance: NA; j_gene: TRBJ2-3; v_gene: TRBV29-1; CDR3nt: TGCAGCGTTGAGAGCTTAGCCACAGATACGCAGTATTTT; CDR3aa: CSVESLATDTQYF
d_gene: NA; abundance: NA; j_gene: TRBJ2-1; v_gene: TRBV12-3/TRBV12-4; CDR3nt: TGTGCCAGCAGTTTAAGGGGGTCTAGTGTAGACCATGAGCAGTTCTTC; CDR3aa: CASSLRGSSVDHEQFF
d_gene: TRBD1; abundance: NA; j_gene: TRBJ1-2; v_gene: TRBV7-9; CDR3nt: TGTGCCAGCAGCCCGGGGACAGGGGGCGACAGAAATGGCTACACCTTC; CDR3aa: CASSPGTGGDRNGYTF
d_gene: NA; abundance: NA; j_gene: TRBJ2-3; v_gene: TRBV15; CDR3nt: TGTACCACCAGTATATCGGTGGCAGATACGCAGTATTTT; CDR3aa: CTTSISVADTQYF